A single sample is the source of the 16 T cell receptor beta chains below, sequenced in a study of T cells after posttransplantation cyclophosphamide. The protocol was immunoSEQ multiplex PCR, while the TCRdb copy is restricted to in-frame clones and leaves out a portion. Of around 10,000 clones in the sample, more than 75% were seen once. Controls had myeloablative marrow grafts with methotrexate and calcineurin inhibitor, sampled at 1 year. The input for sequencing was PBMCs, taken after an allogeneic stem cell transplant with a calcineurin inhibitor and methotrexate. The receptors come from a male patient aged 25 to 39 who received an allogeneic stem cell transplant from an unrelated donor, was CMV-positive, and had no GVHD. The graft donor may account for some of the T cells.

The chain joins TRBV5-1 to TRBJ2-1, with 10 bases aligning to TRBD2. Germline CDR1 SGHRS, CDR2 YFSETQ. Trimming took 0 bases from V and 4 from J; bases not matched to a gene: 4. The CDR3 has 16 residues. The CDR3 region has the DNA TGCGCCAGCAGCTTGGGGACTAGCGGAACTTACAATGAGCAGTTCTTC. It yields the protein CASSLGTSGTYNEQFF.

This chain connects TRBV19 to TRBJ2-2; 9 bases agree with TRBD2. Germline V gene data show CDR1 as LNHDA and CDR2 as SQIVND (reference sequence). Trimming removed 4 bases from V and 1 base from J; junction bases left unmatched: 1. This CDR3 is built from 15 residues. The CDR3 loop is CASSNSGRNTGELFF. The CDR3 DNA sequence: TGTGCCAGTAGTAATAGCGGGAGGAACACCGGGGAGCTGTTTTTT.

The chain couples TRBV7-2 to TRBJ1-5, with 7 bases matching TRBD1. The ends lost 3 bases at V and 4 bases at J; junction bases unmatched: 3. Per germline, CDR1 SGHTA and CDR2 FQGNSA. The CDR3 extends over 14 amino acids. CDR3 coding DNA: TGTGCCAGCAGCTTTAAGACAGGGAATCAGCCCCAGCATTTT. Protein sequence: CASSFKTGNQPQHF.

V is TRBV18 and J is TRBJ1-5; a weak D match, TRBD1 (6 bases). The CDR3 is 15 amino acids. The germline CDR1 and CDR2 sequences are KGHSH and LQKENI. V dropped 5 bases and J dropped 0 bases, with 11 bases sitting between them. The CDR3 DNA reads TGTGCCAGCTCATTTCGACAGGATAGCAATCAGCCCCAGCATTTT. Its protein is CASSFRQDSNQPQHF.

V usage is TRBV9 and J usage is TRBJ2-5, with 11 bases aligning to TRBD2. Germline V lookup: CDR1 SGDLS, CDR2 YYNGEE. CDR3 length equals 16 residues. Trimming took 3 bases from V and 3 from J; bases not matched to a gene: 7. Here the CDR3 reads CASSANRLAGKETQYF. CDR3 in DNA: TGTGCCAGCAGCGCCAATCGACTAGCGGGAAAAGAGACCCAGTACTTC.

The chain couples TRBV5-5 to TRBJ2-7, with a possible D match to TRBD1 (6 bases). The CDR3 spans 12 residues. V lost 2 bases and J lost 5, with 8 bases in between. Germline assignment: CDR1 SGHKS and CDR2 YYEKEE (reference sequence). DNA of the CDR3: TGTGCCAGCAGCTTCAGGGGAGACGAGCAGTACGTC. It specifies CASSFRGDEQYV.

This clone showed up just a few times. V is TRBV7-9 and J is TRBJ1-3, with TRBD1 matching 7 bases. CDR1 is SEHNR and CDR2 is FQNEAQ in the germline V gene (reference sequence). V lost 5 bases, J lost 7 bases, and 11 bases stayed unmatched. CDR3 length equals 15 residues. This chain's CDR3 is CASSPNLDRANTIYF. As DNA, the CDR3 is TGTGCCAGCAGCCCTAACCTAGACAGGGCTAACACCATATATTTT.

With regard to this clone: This likely stems from a read error, as it lies one base from a far larger clone. This chain connects TRBV5-1 to TRBJ1-3; D unresolved. The CDR3 runs to 13 residues. Germline loops: CDR1 SGHRS, CDR2 YFSETQ. Trimming took off 3 bases at V and 6 bases at J, with 10 bases between the two ends. CDR3 sequence (DNA): TGCGCCAGCAGCTCACATAATGAAAACACCATATATTTT. This gives the protein CASSSHNENTIYF.

The genes are TRBV7-9 and TRBJ2-1; 12 positions agree with TRBD2. The CDR3 extends over 15 amino acids. Germline values: CDR1 SEHNR, CDR2 FQNEAQ (reference sequence). V lost 5 bases and J lost 10; bases outside the gene matches: 9. The CDR3 here is CASSEGLAGGEEQFF. The CDR3 coding sequence is TGTGCCAGCAGCGAGGGTCTAGCGGGAGGGGAAGAGCAGTTCTTC.

The chain couples TRBV28 to TRBJ1-2; 8 bases map to TRBD1. The CDR3 extends over 14 amino acids. From germline, CDR1 is MDHEN and CDR2 SYDVKM. The J segment lost 8 bases and the V segment lost 6 bases, leaving 11 bases of the junction unmatched. The CDR3 protein is CASRSVGTGSGYTF. The CDR3 bases are TGTGCCAGCAGATCAGTAGGGACAGGCAGCGGCTACACCTTC.

The V gene is TRBV27, the J gene TRBJ2-5; D gene unclear. Trimming stripped 4 bases from V and 5 bases from J, with 14 bases between. The CDR3 is 14 residues long. Germline lookup yields CDR1 MNHEY and CDR2 SMNVEV (reference sequence). The CDR3 sequence: CASSSPGSRETQYF. CDR3 DNA sequence: TGTGCCAGCAGTTCCCCTGGGTCCAGGGAGACCCAGTACTTC.

The CDR3, as DNA: TGTGCCAGCAGTAAAACAGCTCAAGAGACCCAGTACTTC. Translation: CASSKTAQETQYF. V is TRBV5-4 and J is TRBJ2-5; D unresolved. The CDR3 has 13 residues. The germline V gene has CDR1 SGHNT and CDR2 YYREEE (reference sequence). The ends were cut back, 5 bases at V and 2 bases at J, with 10 bases in the middle.

This chain uses TRBV9 with TRBJ2-1; D gene unclear. Per the germline V gene, CDR1 is SGDLS and CDR2 is YYNGEE. The V end was cut by 2 bases, the J end by 4 bases, with 7 bases between. The CDR3 sequence is 13 residues long. CDR3 sequence reads: CASSVRAYNEQFF. The CDR3 nucleotides are TGTGCCAGCAGCGTTCGAGCTTACAATGAGCAGTTCTTC.

The rearrangement joins TRBV7-2 to TRBJ2-2; D gene ambiguous. V lost 5 bases and J 8 bases, leaving 9 bases between the germline ends. Germline CDR1 SGHTA, CDR2 FQGNSA. The CDR3 runs to 12 residues. The CDR3 coding sequence is TGTGCCAGCAGCGCCTTAGAGGGGGAGCTGTTTTTT. It encodes CASSALEGELFF.

The chain carries TRBV6-5 and TRBJ2-7, with D possibly TRBD1 on 6 matching bases. CDR1 and CDR2 (germline): MNHEY, SVGAGI. The CDR3 covers 15 residues. V was pared by 7 bases and J by 2 bases, with 18 bases between. CDR3 sequence (DNA): TGTGCCAGCAACACCATCGGGACACCTCCCTACGAGCAGTACTTC. It yields the protein CASNTIGTPPYEQYF.

The V gene is TRBV4-2, the J gene TRBJ1-2; D not resolved. Germline V gene sequence: CDR1 LGHNA, CDR2 YNFKEQ. This CDR3 is 13 amino acids long. The V and J ends lost 1 base and 4 bases respectively, with 7 bases between them. The CDR3 DNA follows: TGTGCCAGCAGCCAAGGATCGGTCTATGGCTACACCTTC. It specifies CASSQGSVYGYTF.